The rows below give T cell receptor beta chains drawn from one sample of a study of blood T cell repertoires in COVID-19. Assay used: immunoSEQ multiplex PCR; TCRdb lists only in-frame clones, some missing. The sample records about 81,000 clones, more than 80% being singletons. Source material: peripheral blood. These receptors were collected from a human donor in a cohort sampled during active COVID-19. Both conserved end residues are part of each CDR3. D genes are given only for firm matches. Clone sizes are given selectively: once, few, many, or a class where the clone is expanded.

v_call,cdr3_length,j_call,clone_size,d_call,cdr3_aa,cdr3_nt
TRBV21-1,20,TRBJ2-3,.,.,CASSKALESSGGASTDTQYF,TGTGCCAGCAGCAAAGCGCTCGAGTCTAGCGGGGGGGCTAGCACAGATACGCAGTATTTT
TRBV4-2,19,TRBJ1-2,.,TRBD1,CASSQEIGVGTGISDGYTF,TGTGCCAGCAGCCAAGAAATAGGGGTCGGGACAGGTATTTCGGATGGCTACACCTTC
TRBV28,14,TRBJ1-5,.,TRBD1,CASSLGQGHQPQHF,TGTGCCAGCAGTTTAGGACAGGGTCATCAGCCCCAGCATTTT
TRBV5-1,16,TRBJ2-3,.,.,CASSLVGATDSDTQYF,TGCGCCAGCAGCTTGGTCGGAGCAACGGATTCAGATACGCAGTATTTT
TRBV27,13,TRBJ2-7,.,.,CASVGGARYEQYF,TGTGCCAGCGTTGGCGGGGCAAGATACGAGCAGTACTTC
TRBV5-8,15,TRBJ1-1,once,TRBD1,CASSFRLRGRTEAFF,TGTGCCAGCAGCTTCCGTCTCAGGGGGCGGACTGAAGCTTTCTTT
TRBV20-1,15,TRBJ2-2,few,.,CSASTPGLETGELFF,TGCAGTGCTAGTACGCCAGGTTTAGAAACCGGGGAGCTGTTTTTT
TRBV2,11,TRBJ2-2,.,.,CASTDTGELFF,TGTGCCAGCACAGACACCGGGGAGCTGTTTTTT
TRBV30,20,TRBJ2-3,.,TRBD2,CAWSVGSSGGARLGTDTQYF,TGTGCCTGGAGTGTTGGGTCTAGCGGGGGGGCCCGACTGGGCACAGATACGCAGTATTTT
TRBV11-2,14,TRBJ1-2,.,TRBD1,CASSLEPGGGGYTF,TGTGCCAGCAGCTTAGAGCCAGGGGGCGGGGGCTACACCTTC
TRBV28,17,TRBJ2-7,.,.,CASSSSTGLGSLDEQYF,TGTGCCAGCAGTTCGTCGACAGGCCTTGGGTCCTTAGACGAGCAGTACTTC
TRBV2,13,TRBJ1-1,.,.,CAIKDFGDTEAFF,TGTGCCATCAAGGACTTCGGGGACACTGAAGCTTTCTTT
TRBV5-8,16,TRBJ2-2,.,TRBD2,CASSPTSGEDTGELFF,TGTGCCAGCAGCCCTACTAGCGGGGAGGACACCGGGGAGCTGTTTTTT
TRBV19,13,TRBJ2-7,.,.,CASSPTQTYEQYF,TGTGCCAGTAGCCCGACACAAACCTACGAGCAGTACTTC